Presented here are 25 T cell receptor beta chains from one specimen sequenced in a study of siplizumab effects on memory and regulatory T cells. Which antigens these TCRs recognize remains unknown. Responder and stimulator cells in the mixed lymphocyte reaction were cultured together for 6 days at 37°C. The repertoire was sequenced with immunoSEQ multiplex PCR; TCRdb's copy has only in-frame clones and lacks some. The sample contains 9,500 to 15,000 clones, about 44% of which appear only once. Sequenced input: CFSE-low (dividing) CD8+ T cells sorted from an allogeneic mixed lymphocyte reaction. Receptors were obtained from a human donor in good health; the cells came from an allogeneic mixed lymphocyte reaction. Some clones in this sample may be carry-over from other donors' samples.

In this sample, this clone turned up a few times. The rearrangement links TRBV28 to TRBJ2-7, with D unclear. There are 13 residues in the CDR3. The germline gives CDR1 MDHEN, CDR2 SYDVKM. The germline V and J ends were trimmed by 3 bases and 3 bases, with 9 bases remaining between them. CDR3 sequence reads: CASSFEQYYEQYF. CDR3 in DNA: TGTGCCAGCAGTTTTGAACAGTACTACGAGCAGTACTTC.

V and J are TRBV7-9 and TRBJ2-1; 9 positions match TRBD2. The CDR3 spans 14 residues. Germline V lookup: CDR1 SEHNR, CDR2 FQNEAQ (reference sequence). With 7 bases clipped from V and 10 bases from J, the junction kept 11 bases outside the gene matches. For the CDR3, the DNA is TGTGCCAGCACCGAGGCGGGAGGGCCTAGCGAGCAGTTCTTC. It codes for CASTEAGGPSEQFF.

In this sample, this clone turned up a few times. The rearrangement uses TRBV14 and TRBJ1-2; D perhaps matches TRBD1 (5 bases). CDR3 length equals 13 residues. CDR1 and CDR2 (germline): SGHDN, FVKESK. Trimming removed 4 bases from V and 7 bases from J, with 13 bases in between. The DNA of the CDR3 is TGTGCCAGCAGCCCAGCCAGGACATCTGGCTACACCTTC. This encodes CASSPARTSGYTF.

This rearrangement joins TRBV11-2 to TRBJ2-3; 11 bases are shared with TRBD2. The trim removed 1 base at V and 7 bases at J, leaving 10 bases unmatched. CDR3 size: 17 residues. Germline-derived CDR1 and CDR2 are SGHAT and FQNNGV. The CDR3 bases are TGTGCCAGCAGCTTAGGCCCCCTAGCGGGAGGTTTGTATACGCAGTATTTT. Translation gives CASSLGPLAGGLYTQYF. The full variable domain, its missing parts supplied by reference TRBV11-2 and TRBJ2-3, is EAGVAQSPRYKIIEKRQSVAFWCNPISGHATLYWYQQILGQGPKLLIQFQNNGVVDDSQLPKDRFSAERLKGVDSTLKIQPAKLEDSAVYLCASSLGPLAGGLYTQYFGPGTRLTVL.

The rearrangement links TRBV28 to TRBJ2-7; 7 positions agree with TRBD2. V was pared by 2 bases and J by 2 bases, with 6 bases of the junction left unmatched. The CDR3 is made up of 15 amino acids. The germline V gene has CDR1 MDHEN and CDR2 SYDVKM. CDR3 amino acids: CASSLLAERTYEQYF. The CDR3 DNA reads TGTGCCAGCAGTTTACTAGCGGAGAGGACCTACGAGCAGTACTTC.

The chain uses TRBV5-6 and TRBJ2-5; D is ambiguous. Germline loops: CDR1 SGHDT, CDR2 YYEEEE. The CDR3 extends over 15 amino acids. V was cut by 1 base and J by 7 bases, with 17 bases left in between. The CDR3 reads CASSLKLESMGTQYF. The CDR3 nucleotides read TGTGCCAGCAGCTTGAAATTAGAATCGATGGGGACCCAGTACTTC.

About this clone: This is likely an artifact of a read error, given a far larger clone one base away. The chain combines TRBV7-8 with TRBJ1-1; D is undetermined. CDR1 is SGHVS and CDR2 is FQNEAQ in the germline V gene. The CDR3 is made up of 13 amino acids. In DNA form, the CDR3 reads TGCGCCAGCAGCCAAGGGTGGAACACTGAAGCTTTCTTT. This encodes CASSQGWNTEAFF.

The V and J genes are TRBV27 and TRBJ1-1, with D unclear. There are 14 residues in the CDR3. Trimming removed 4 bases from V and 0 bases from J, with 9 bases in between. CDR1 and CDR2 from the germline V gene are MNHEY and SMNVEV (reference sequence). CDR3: CASSWSTMNTEAFF. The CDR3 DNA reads TGTGCCAGCAGTTGGTCGACCATGAACACTGAAGCTTTCTTT.

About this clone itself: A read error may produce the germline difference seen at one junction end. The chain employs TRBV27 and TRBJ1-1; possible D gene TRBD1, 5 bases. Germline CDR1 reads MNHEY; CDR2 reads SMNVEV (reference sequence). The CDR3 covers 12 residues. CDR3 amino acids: CVSSRGWAEAFF. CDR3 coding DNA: TGTGTCAGCAGTCGGGGGTGGGCTGAAGCTTTCTTT.

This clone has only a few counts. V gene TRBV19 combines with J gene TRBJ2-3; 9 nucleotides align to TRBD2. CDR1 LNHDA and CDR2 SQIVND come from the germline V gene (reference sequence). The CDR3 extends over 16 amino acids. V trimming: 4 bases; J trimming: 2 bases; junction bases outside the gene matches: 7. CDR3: CASSTGTSRNTDTQYF. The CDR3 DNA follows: TGTGCCAGTAGTACCGGGACTAGCCGCAACACAGATACGCAGTATTTT.

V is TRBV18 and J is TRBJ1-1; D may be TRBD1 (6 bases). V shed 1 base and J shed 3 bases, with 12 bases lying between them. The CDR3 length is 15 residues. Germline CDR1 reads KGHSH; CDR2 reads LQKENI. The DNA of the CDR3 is TGTGCCAGCTCACCACTTCCAGGGGTGTACACTGAAGCTTTCTTT. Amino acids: CASSPLPGVYTEAFF.

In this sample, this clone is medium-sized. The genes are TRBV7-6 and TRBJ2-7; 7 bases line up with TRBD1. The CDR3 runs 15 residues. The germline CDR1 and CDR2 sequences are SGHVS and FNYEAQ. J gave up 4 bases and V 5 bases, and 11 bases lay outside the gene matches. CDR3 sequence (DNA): TGTGCCAGCAGCAAGGGGACAGAGTTCGTTTACGAGCAGTACTTC. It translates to CASSKGTEFVYEQYF. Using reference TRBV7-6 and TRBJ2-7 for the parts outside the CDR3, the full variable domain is GAGVSQSPRYKVTKRGQDVALRCDPISGHVSLYWYRQALGQGPEFLTYFNYEAQQDKSGLPNDRFSAERPEGSISTLTIQRTEQRDSAMYRCASSKGTEFVYEQYFGPGTRLTVT.

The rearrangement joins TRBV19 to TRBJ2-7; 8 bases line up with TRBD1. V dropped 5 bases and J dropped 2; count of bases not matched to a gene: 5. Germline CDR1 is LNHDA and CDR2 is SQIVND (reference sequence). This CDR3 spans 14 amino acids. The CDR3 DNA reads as TGTGCCAGTAGTCCCGGGACAGGAGCCTACGAGCAGTACTTC. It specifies CASSPGTGAYEQYF.

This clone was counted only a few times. The DNA of the CDR3 is TGTGCCAGCAGCTGGGGAGGGGACGGCTACACCTTC. This translates into CASSWGGDGYTF. The rearrangement uses TRBV6-1 and TRBJ1-2; tentative D call: TRBD1 (5 bases). CDR3 size: 12 residues. Trimming shortened V by 6 bases and J by 8 bases, and 13 bases separated the two germline ends. Germline V gene sequence: CDR1 MNHNS, CDR2 SASEGT.

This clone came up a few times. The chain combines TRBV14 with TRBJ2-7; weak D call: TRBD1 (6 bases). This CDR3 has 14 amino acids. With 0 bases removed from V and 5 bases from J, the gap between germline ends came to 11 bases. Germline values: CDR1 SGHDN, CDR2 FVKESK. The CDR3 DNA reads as TGTGCCAGCAGCCAAGAAACAGGGACCCACGAGCAGTACTTC. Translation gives CASSQETGTHEQYF.

This CDR3 is CASSAGSNEKLFF. The CDR3 DNA follows: TGTGCCAGCAGTGCAGGGTCTAATGAAAAACTGTTTTTT. This sequence joins TRBV6-5 and TRBJ1-4; perhaps TRBD1 as D (5 bases). Germline loops: CDR1 MNHEY, CDR2 SVGAGI. V lost 5 bases, J lost 3 bases, and 7 bases lay in between. CDR3 length: 13 residues.

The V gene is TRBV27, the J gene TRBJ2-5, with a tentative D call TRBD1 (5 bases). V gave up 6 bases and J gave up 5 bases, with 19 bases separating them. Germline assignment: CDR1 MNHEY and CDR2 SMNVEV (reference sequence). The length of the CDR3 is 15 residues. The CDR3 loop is CASSPWPRAEETQYF. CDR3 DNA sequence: TGTGCCAGCAGCCCCTGGCCCAGGGCAGAGGAGACCCAGTACTTC.

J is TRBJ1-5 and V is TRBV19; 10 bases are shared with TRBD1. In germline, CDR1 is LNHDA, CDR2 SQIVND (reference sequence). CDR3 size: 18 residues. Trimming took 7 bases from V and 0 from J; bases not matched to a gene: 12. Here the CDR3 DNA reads TGTGCCAGTACTCGGGACAGGGGCAACCCATATAGCAATCAGCCCCAGCATTTT. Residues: CASTRDRGNPYSNQPQHF.

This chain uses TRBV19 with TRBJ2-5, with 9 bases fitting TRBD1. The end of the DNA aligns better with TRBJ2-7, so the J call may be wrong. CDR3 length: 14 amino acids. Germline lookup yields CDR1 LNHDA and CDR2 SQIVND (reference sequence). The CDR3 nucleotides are TGTGCCAGTAGTATGGGGACAGGGCCCTACGAGCAGTACTTC. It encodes CASSMGTGPYEQYF.

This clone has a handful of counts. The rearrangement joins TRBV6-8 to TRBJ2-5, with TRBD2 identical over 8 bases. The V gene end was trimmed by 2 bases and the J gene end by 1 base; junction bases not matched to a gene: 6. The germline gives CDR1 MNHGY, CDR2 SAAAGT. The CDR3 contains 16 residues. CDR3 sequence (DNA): TGTGCCAGCAGTTACCCCCGGGAGGGTACCCAAGAGACCCAGTACTTC. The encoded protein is CASSYPREGTQETQYF.

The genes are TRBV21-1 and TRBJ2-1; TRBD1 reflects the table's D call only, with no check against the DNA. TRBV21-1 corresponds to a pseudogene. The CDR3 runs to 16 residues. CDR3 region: CASSKRPGLGCNEQFF. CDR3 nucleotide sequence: TGTGCCAGCAGCAAACGCCCAGGGTTGGGCTGCAATGAGCAGTTCTTC.

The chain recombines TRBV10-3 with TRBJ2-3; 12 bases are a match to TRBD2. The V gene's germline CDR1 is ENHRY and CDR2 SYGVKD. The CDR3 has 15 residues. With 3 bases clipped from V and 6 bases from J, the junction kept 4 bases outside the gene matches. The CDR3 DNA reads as TGTGCCATCAGTGAACTAGCGGGAGGAGGGGATACGCAGTATTTT. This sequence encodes CAISELAGGGDTQYF.

Written as DNA, the CDR3 is TGCAGCGTTTCGACCCACCGAAAGAACCGGGAGCTGTTTTTT. Its protein product is CSVSTHRKNRELFF. The chain carries TRBV29-1 and TRBJ2-2; D unresolved. V lost 5 bases, J lost 9 bases, and 19 bases lay in between. Germline-derived CDR1 and CDR2 are SQVTM and ANQGSEA. This CDR3 is 14 amino acids long.

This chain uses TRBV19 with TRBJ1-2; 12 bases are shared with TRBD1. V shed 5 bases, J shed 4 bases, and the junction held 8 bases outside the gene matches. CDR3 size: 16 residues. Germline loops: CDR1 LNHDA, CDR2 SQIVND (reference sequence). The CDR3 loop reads CASSHPGQGAVYGYTF. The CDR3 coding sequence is TGTGCCAGTAGTCACCCGGGACAGGGGGCTGTCTATGGCTACACCTTC.

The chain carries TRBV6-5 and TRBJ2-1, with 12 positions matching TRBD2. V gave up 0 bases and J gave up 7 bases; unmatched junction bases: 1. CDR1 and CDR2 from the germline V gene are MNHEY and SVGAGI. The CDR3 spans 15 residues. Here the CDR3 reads CASSYSGLAGNEQFF. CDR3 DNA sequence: TGTGCCAGCAGTTACTCCGGACTAGCGGGAAATGAGCAGTTCTTC.